This TCR beta chain derives from a study of neurological immune-mediated disorders. 5'RACE employing 10-nucleotide random UMIs yielded the cDNA. From the 5' RACE reads, TCRdb called clonotypes with MiXCR, one entry per CDR3 protein. This sample carries 20,000 to 30,000 distinct CDR3 sequences, 2.5% of them seen once, and the ten largest clones take 2.3%. This clonotype appeared a few times. The CDR3 contains 12 residues. Germline V gives CDR1 LGHNA, CDR2 YNFKEQ. Trimming pared 8 bases from V and 1 base from J, leaving 6 bases between. The receptor's source is a woman aged 45-65 years with multiple sclerosis. V and J are TRBV4-2 and TRBJ1-3; the D is unclear. What was sequenced was PBMCs. The DNA of the CDR3 is TGTGCCAGCGGTCTATCTGGAAACACCATATATTTT. It codes for CASGLSGNTIYF.